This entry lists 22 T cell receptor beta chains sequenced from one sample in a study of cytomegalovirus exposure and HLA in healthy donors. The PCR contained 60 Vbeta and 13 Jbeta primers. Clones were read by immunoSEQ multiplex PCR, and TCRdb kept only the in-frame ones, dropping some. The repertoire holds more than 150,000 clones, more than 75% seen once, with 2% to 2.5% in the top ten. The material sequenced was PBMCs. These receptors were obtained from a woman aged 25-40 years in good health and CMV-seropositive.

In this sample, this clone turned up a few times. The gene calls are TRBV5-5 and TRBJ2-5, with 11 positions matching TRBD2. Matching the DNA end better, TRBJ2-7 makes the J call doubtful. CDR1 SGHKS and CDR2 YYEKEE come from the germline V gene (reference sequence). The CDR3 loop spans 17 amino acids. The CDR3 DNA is TGTGCCAGCAGCCGAGCCAACCTAGCGGGGGGCCCCTACGAGCAGTACTTC. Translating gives CASSRANLAGGPYEQYF.

The CDR3 nucleotides read TGTGCCAGCAGCTTAGAGGAGGCGTCCCCCCTCCACTTT. Protein sequence: CASSLEEASPLHF. J is TRBJ1-6 and V is TRBV7-2; unclear D gene. Germline CDR1 and CDR2: SGHTA and FQGNSA. CDR3 length equals 13 residues. The V and J ends lost 1 base and 13 bases respectively, with 11 bases between them.

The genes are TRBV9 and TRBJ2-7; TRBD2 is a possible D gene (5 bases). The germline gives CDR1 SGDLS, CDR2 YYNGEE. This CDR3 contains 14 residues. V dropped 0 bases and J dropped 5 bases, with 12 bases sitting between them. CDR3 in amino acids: CASSVAPEDHEQYF. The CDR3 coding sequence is TGTGCCAGCAGCGTAGCTCCGGAGGACCACGAGCAGTACTTC.

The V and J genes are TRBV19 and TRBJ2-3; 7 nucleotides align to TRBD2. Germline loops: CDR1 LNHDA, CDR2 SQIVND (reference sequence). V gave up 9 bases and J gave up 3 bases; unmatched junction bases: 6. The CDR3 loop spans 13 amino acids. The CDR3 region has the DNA TGTGCCAGCCGGGAGGAGGATACAGATACGCAGTATTTT. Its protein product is CASREEDTDTQYF.

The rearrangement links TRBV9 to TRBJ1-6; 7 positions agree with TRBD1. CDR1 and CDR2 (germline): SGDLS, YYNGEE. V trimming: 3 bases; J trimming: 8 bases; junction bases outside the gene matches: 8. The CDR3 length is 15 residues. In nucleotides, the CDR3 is TGTGCCAGCAGCGAGGGACAGTTGAGACATTCACCCCTCCACTTT. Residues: CASSEGQLRHSPLHF.

The CDR3 DNA is TGTGCCAGCAGCGAGAGGACTAGCGGGGGCACAGATACGCAGTATTTT. It specifies CASSERTSGGTDTQYF. The gene calls are TRBV7-6 and TRBJ2-3; 12 bases line up with TRBD2. V gave up 5 bases and J gave up 1 base; unmatched junction bases: 4. The germline CDR1 and CDR2 sequences are SGHVS and FNYEAQ. The CDR3 spans 16 residues.

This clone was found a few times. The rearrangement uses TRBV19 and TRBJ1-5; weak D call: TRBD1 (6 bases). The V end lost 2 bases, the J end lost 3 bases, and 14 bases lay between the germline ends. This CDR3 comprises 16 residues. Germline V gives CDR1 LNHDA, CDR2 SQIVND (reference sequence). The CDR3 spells CASSIRHGGPNQPQHF. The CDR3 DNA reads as TGTGCCAGTAGTATAAGGCACGGGGGGCCCAATCAGCCCCAGCATTTT.

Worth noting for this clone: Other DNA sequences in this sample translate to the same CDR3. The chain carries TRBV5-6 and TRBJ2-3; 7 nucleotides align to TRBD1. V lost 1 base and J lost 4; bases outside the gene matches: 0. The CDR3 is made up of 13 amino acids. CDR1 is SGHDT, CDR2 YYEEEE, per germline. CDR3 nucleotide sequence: TGTGCCAGCAGCTTGCAGGGGGCAGATACGCAGTATTTT. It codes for CASSLQGADTQYF.

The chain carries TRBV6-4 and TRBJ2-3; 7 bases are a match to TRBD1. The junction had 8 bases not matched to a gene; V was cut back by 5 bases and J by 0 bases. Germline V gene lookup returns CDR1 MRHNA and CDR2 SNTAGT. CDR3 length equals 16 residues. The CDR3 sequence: CASSPTTGASTDTQYF. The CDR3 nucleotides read TGTGCCAGCAGTCCTACAACAGGGGCTAGCACAGATACGCAGTATTTT.

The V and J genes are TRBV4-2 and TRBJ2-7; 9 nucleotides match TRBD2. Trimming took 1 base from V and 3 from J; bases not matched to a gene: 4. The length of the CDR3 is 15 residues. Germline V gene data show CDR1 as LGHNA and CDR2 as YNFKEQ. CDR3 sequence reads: CASSQGSSGDYEQYF. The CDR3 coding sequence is TGTGCCAGCAGCCAAGGATCTAGCGGGGACTACGAGCAGTACTTC.

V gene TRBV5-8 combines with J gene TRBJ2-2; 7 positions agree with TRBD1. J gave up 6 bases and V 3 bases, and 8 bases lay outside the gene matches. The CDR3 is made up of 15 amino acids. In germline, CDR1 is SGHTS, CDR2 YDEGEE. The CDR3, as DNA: TGTGCCAGCAGCTCCGAGACAGGGCCCGCCGGGGAGCTGTTTTTT. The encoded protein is CASSSETGPAGELFF. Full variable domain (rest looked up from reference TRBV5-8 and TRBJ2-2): EAGVTQSPTHLIKTRGQQATLRCSPISGHTSVYWYQQALGLGLQFLLWYDEGEERNRGNFPPRFSGRQFPNYSSELNVNALELEDSALYLCASSSETGPAGELFFGEGSRLTVL.

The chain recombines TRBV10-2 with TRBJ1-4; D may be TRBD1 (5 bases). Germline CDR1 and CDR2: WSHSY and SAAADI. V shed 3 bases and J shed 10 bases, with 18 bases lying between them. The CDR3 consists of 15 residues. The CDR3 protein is CASSDWQGTYGKLFF. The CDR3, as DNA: TGCGCCAGCAGTGACTGGCAGGGAACTTATGGAAAACTGTTTTTT.

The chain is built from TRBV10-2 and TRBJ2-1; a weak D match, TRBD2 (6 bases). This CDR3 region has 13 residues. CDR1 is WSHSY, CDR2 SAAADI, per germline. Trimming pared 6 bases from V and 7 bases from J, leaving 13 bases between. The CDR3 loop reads CASRDVGGNEQFF. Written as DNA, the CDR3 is TGCGCCAGCAGGGATGTTGGGGGGAATGAGCAGTTCTTC.

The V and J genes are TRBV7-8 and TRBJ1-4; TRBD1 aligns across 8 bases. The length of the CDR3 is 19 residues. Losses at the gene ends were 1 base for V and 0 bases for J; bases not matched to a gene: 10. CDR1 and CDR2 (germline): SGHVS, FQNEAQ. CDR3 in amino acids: CASSLGFWDRFATNEKLFF. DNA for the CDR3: TGTGCCAGCAGCTTAGGTTTTTGGGACAGGTTTGCAACTAATGAAAAACTGTTTTTT.

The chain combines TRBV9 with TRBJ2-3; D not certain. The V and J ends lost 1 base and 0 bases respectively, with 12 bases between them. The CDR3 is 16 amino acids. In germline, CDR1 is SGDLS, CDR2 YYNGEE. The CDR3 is CASSVSSYRSTDTQYF. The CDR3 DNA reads TGTGCCAGCAGCGTAAGCTCTTACCGAAGCACAGATACGCAGTATTTT.

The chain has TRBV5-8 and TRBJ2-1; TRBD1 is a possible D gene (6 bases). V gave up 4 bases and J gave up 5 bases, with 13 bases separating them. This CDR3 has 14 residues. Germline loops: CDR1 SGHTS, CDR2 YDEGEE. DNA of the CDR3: TGTGCCAGCAGCCACCCAGGGGTCCACAATGAGCAGTTCTTC. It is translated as CASSHPGVHNEQFF.

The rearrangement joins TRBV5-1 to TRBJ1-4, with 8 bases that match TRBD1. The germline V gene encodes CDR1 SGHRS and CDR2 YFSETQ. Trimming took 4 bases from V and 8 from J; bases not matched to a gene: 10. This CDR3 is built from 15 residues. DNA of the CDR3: TGCGCCAGCAGCACCCAGGGGGCACTTGGGGAAAAACTGTTTTTT. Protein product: CASSTQGALGEKLFF. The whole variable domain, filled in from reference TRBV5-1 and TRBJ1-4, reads KAGVTQTPRYLIKTRGQQVTLSCSPISGHRSVSWYQQTPGQGLQFLFEYFSETQRNKGNFPGRFSGRQFSNSRSEMNVSTLELGDSALYLCASSTQGALGEKLFFGSGTQLSVL.

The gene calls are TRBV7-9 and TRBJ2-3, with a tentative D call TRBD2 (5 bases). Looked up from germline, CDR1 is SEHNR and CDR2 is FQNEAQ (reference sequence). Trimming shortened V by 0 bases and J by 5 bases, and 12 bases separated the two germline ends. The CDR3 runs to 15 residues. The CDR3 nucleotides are TGTGCCAGCAGCTTAGCGGCTAGTCGGGGAGATACGCAGTATTTT. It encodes CASSLAASRGDTQYF.

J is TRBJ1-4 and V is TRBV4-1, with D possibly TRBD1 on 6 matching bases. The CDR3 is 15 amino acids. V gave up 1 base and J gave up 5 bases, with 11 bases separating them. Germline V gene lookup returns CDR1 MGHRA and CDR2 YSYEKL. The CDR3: CASSQVGTLNEKLFF. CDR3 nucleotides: TGCGCCAGCAGCCAAGTGGGGACACTGAATGAAAAACTGTTTTTT.

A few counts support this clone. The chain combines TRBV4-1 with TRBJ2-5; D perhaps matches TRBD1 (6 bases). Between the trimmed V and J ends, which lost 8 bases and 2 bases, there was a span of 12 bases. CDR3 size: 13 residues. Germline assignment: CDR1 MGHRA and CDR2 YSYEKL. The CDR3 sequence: CASQGGPQETQYF. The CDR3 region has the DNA TGCGCCAGCCAAGGGGGTCCGCAAGAGACCCAGTACTTC.

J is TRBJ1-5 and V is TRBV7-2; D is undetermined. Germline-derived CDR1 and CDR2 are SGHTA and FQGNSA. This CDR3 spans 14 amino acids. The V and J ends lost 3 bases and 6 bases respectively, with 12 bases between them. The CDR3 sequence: CASSFGVLGQPQHF. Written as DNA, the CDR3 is TGTGCCAGCAGCTTCGGGGTTTTAGGTCAGCCCCAGCATTTT.

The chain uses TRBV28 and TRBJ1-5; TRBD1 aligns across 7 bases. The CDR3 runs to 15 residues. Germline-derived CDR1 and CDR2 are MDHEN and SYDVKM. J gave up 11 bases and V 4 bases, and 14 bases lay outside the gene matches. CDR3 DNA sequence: TGTGCCAGCAGTTCTAACTCCGGGCAGGGGGGATCCCAGCATTTT. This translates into CASSSNSGQGGSQHF.